This T cell receptor (beta chain) originates from a study of T-cell reconstitution after alpha-beta-depleted transplantation in children. Study-level results: By one year post-transplant, T-cell counts and diversity largely arose from T cells that were newly produced. Reportedly, roughly two months post-transplant, alpha-beta T cells arose from several hundred expanded graft clones.

The CDR3 spans 16 residues. CDR1 SQVTM and CDR2 ANQGSEA come from the germline V gene. Losses at the gene ends were 0 bases for V and 3 bases for J; bases not matched to a gene: 5. It was with unique molecular identifiers that the TCRbeta library was prepared. TCRdb re-derived calls from the PCR reads in MiXCR, one entry per CDR3 protein. The sample includes more than 500,000 distinct CDR3 sequences, about an eighth of them seen just once. This clonotype was counted only a few times. The antigen remains unidentified. The V gene is TRBV29-1, the J gene TRBJ2-2; 9 nucleotides line up with TRBD1. Sequencing used PBMCs, mostly from graft donor cells, obtained 180 days after TCRalphabeta/CD19-depleted stem cell transplant. The sequence came from a female patient aged 2-9 years who had a stem cell transplant for aplastic anemia, so the T cells may come from the graft donor. Here the CDR3 reads CSVEDVGTGYTGELFF. The CDR3 coding sequence is TGCAGCGTTGAAGATGTCGGGACAGGGTACACCGGGGAGCTGTTTTTT.